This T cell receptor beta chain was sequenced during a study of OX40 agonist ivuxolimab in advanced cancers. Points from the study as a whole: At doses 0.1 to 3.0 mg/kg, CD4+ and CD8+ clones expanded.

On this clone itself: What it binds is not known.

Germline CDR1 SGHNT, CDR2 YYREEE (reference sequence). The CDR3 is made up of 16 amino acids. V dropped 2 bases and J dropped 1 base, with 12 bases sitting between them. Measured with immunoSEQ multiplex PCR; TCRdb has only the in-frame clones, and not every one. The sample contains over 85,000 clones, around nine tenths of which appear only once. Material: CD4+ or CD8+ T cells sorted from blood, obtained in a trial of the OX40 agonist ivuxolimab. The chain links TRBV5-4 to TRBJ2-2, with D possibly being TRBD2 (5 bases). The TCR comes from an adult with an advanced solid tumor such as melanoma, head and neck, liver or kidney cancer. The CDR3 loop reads CASSFGLALNTGELFF. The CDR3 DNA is TGTGCCAGCAGCTTCGGTCTAGCACTGAACACCGGGGAGCTGTTTTTT.